This note documents a single T cell receptor (beta chain) sequence. The sample originates from a study of control samples from healthy donors and cancer patients. Profiling relied on immunoSEQ multiplex PCR, and the TCRdb table lists in-frame clones only, not all of them. This table holds approximately 170,000 clones, approximately 92% found once. The CDR3 runs to 13 residues. The V gene end was trimmed by 8 bases and the J gene end by 2 bases; junction bases not matched to a gene: 5. The sequence derives from a man between 25 and 39 years old in good health. The chain links TRBV12-3 or TRBV12-4 to TRBJ1-2; 7 nucleotides match TRBD1. Input material: blood. CDR3 in amino acids: CASGSRGNYGYTF. The CDR3 DNA reads as TGTGCCAGCGGGTCCAGGGGGAACTATGGCTACACCTTC.